The 14 T cell receptor beta chains listed next were all sequenced from one sample in a study of EBV T-cell therapy then PD-1 blockade in nasopharyngeal carcinoma. Their recognized antigens are unknown. Regarding treatment: AdE1-LMPpoly-expanded autologous EBV-specific T-cell therapy followed by anti-PD-1 nivolumab. Data came from immunoSEQ multiplex PCR; TCRdb stores just in-frame clones and leaves some out. The data show 20,000 to 25,000 clones, over 65% seen once. The sample here was CD8+ T cells from blood, taken at day -245 from a patient whose treatment included autologous EBV-specific T cells and nivolumab. Source of these receptors: a man aged 40-49 years with nasopharyngeal carcinoma.

The chain joins TRBV7-9 to TRBJ2-1; 11 nucleotides agree with TRBD2. Germline CDR1 SEHNR, CDR2 FQNEAQ (reference sequence). The ends lost 1 base at V and 14 bases at J; junction bases unmatched: 10. CDR3 length: 15 amino acids. The CDR3 nucleotides read TGTGCCAGCAGCTTAGTACTAGCGGGGGTGAAGCGGGAGTTCTTC. Translating it yields CASSLVLAGVKREFF.

This chain connects TRBV4-1 to TRBJ2-5; 11 positions agree with TRBD2. J was trimmed by 5 bases and V by 0 bases; bases with no gene match: 8. CDR3 size: 17 residues. The V gene's germline CDR1 is MGHRA and CDR2 YSYEKL. CDR3 in DNA: TGCGCCAGCAGCCAAGATCAGACTAGCGGGGCCAGGGAGACCCAGTACTTC. Encoded protein: CASSQDQTSGARETQYF.

The chain recombines TRBV6-2 or TRBV6-3 with TRBJ2-7, with a possible D match to TRBD1 (6 bases). CDR3 size: 14 residues. V dropped 5 bases and J dropped 5 bases, with 16 bases sitting between them. Germline CDR1 MNHEY, CDR2 SVGEGT. DNA for the CDR3: TGTGCCAGCAGTGTCTCGATCGAGGGGGACGAGCAGTACTTC. This gives the protein CASSVSIEGDEQYF.

This clone was detected only once. J is TRBJ1-5 and V is TRBV12-3 or TRBV12-4, with no clear D. This CDR3 spans 11 amino acids. The ends were cut back, 3 bases at V and 7 bases at J, with 4 bases in the middle. DNA of the CDR3: TGTGCCAGCAGTTTCGCCCAGCCCCAGCATTTT. This gives the protein CASSFAQPQHF.

The chain recombines TRBV5-1 with TRBJ2-2; no clear D. CDR3 size: 14 residues. V shed 4 bases and J shed 0 bases, with 7 bases lying between them. Germline V CDR1 and CDR2: SGHRS, YFSETQ. CDR3 loop: CASSLRTNTGELFF. The DNA of the CDR3 is TGCGCCAGCAGCCTTAGAACGAACACCGGGGAGCTGTTTTTT.

Worth noting for this clone: The sample has other DNA sequences that encode this CDR3 too. This sequence joins TRBV4-3 and TRBJ2-2, with 10 bases that match TRBD2. The junction had 8 bases not matched to a gene; V was cut back by 0 bases and J by 7 bases. CDR3 length equals 17 residues. The germline V gene has CDR1 LGHNA and CDR2 YSLEER. The chain's CDR3 is CASSQEGAGGAHGELFF. CDR3 bases: TGCGCCAGCAGCCAAGAGGGAGCGGGGGGGGCGCACGGGGAGCTGTTTTTT.

The chain carries TRBV5-5 and TRBJ2-1, with TRBD1 as a possible D gene (6 bases). The CDR3 loop spans 15 amino acids. Trimming took 0 bases from V and 4 from J, leaving 11 bases between them. The germline V gene encodes CDR1 SGHKS and CDR2 YYEKEE (reference sequence). CDR3 in amino acids: CASSLGGTKYNEQFF. DNA of the CDR3: TGTGCCAGCAGCTTGGGAGGGACAAAATACAATGAGCAGTTCTTC.

This chain uses TRBV4-3 with TRBJ2-7; 8 nucleotides align to TRBD2. CDR1 is LGHNA and CDR2 is YSLEER in the germline V gene. Unmatched junction bases numbered 3, after V lost 0 bases and J lost 2 bases. This CDR3 contains 15 residues. The CDR3 DNA is TGCGCCAGCAGCCAAGACCGGGGGGGGCCCTACGAGCAGTACTTC. Protein product: CASSQDRGGPYEQYF.

The CDR3 protein is CASGVGGYEQYF. CDR3 bases: TGTGCCAGCGGGGTGGGGGGCTACGAGCAGTACTTC. The rearrangement uses TRBV2 and TRBJ2-7; perhaps TRBD2 as D (6 bases). Looked up from germline, CDR1 is SNHLY and CDR2 is FYNNEI. The V gene lost 8 bases and the J gene lost 3 bases, with 11 bases spanning the gap. The CDR3 has 12 amino acids.

This clone was picked up one time. This chain connects TRBV7-2 to TRBJ2-1; 11 bases match TRBD2. Germline CDR1 reads SGHTA; CDR2 reads FQGNSA. The V and J ends lost 3 bases and 7 bases, in that order; junction bases with no gene match: 2. The CDR3 has 14 residues. CDR3 protein: CASSLTSGANEQFF. The CDR3 DNA is TGTGCCAGCAGCTTGACTAGCGGGGCTAATGAGCAGTTCTTC.

This clone was counted a single time. The rearrangement joins TRBV6-2 or TRBV6-3 to TRBJ2-7; TRBD1 is a possible D gene (5 bases). Germline V gene sequence: CDR1 MNHEY, CDR2 SVGEGT. The length of the CDR3 is 15 residues. V dropped 2 bases and J dropped 3 bases, with 14 bases sitting between them. The CDR3 DNA is TGTGCCAGCAGTTACCCGGCAGGGATTGACTACGAGCAGTACTTC. Its protein product is CASSYPAGIDYEQYF.

The rearrangement links TRBV6-5 to TRBJ1-5; TRBD1 might be the D (5 bases). CDR1 and CDR2 (germline): MNHEY, SVGAGI. This CDR3 comprises 15 residues. V was trimmed by 5 bases and J by 1 base, leaving 12 bases between them. CDR3 sequence (DNA): TGTGCCAGCAGTCCCGGGGGGAGAAGCAATCAGCCCCAGCATTTT. Amino acids: CASSPGGRSNQPQHF.

The chain has TRBV6-4 and TRBJ2-1; 8 bases align to TRBD2. V gave up 0 bases and J gave up 7 bases; unmatched junction bases: 17. CDR1 MRHNA and CDR2 SNTAGT come from the germline V gene. This CDR3 region has 19 residues. The CDR3 loop is CASSDSSGSGTSGVNEQFF. For the CDR3, the DNA is TGTGCCAGCAGTGACTCGAGTGGCTCCGGGACTAGTGGGGTAAATGAGCAGTTCTTC.

The V call is TRBV20-1, the J call TRBJ2-7; a possible D gene is TRBD2 (5 bases). The germline gives CDR1 DFQATT, CDR2 SNEGSKA (reference sequence). This CDR3 is built from 11 residues. V was shortened by 4 bases and J by 4 bases, with 8 bases between the two germline ends. This chain's CDR3 is CSANEGYEQYF. Here the CDR3 DNA reads TGCAGTGCTAACGAGGGTTACGAGCAGTACTTC.